This TCR beta chain derives from a study of cytomegalovirus exposure and HLA in healthy donors (dated by TCRdb to about 2017). About the investigation overall: According to an earlier analysis of a few hundred of the donors, roughly 180 million T cells yielded over 90 million unique TCR beta sequences and less than 300 Gb of sequence data. Around 330 gigabases of sequencing data and about 92 million unique TCR sequences made up an early release that covered roughly 670 HLA-typed donors. In addition to the first cohort of 650 to 750 subjects, a separate validation cohort of over 90 different subjects was used. The study combined high-throughput TCR immunosequencing, statistical association of individual TCRs with disease status, and machine learning to predict cytomegalovirus infection status. Every discovery cohort repertoire had been produced on one sequencing platform. Donor age, sex, ethnicity and CMV serostatus were collected together with the repertoire data. Of the roughly 400 genotyped donors, over 65% fell in the genetic ancestry cluster associated with self-reported Caucasian donors. On average, 235,054 unique TCR beta nucleotide sequences were sequenced per donor among some 430 genotyped donors of the cohort, with roughly 18% of those sequences being non-productive. The number of donors typed differed by locus, with roughly 629-640 for A, B, C, DRB1 and DQB1, 522 for DQA1, under 610 for DPA1, and 400 to 490 for DPB1. About five DR-DQ haplotypes were treated as single units for association and clustering because of strong linkage in the cohort. Class I and class II HLA loci were covered by the typing at four-digit resolution. Genome-wide SNP genotypes for about 60% of the roughly 670 donors were used in a later genetic analysis, which treated that subset as a discovery cohort. An earlier analysis of around 540 of the donors applied high-throughput TCR beta sequencing to assess whether each TCR beta V gene segment acted as functional or pseudogenic. To study patterns of TCR occurrence, a later analysis re-analyzed previously published TCR beta repertoires from under 750 donors and added high-resolution HLA genotyping. The study used immunosequencing to profile the T cell repertoires of 666 subjects and linked those repertoires to cytomegalovirus serostatus. In the later analysis, no new phenotypic data were used to find candidate immune exposures; instead, reliance was placed on TCR beta sequences and their occurrence across donors. The study was designed to test whether signatures of past pathogen exposure could be identified by cataloging public T cell receptors.

Reading from cysteine to phenylalanine, the CDR3 counts 15 amino acids. The retained sequence is limited to the CDR3, 45 bases, with the frame set at the first base. According to the germline V gene, CDR1 reads SGHTA and CDR2 reads FQGNSA. Relative to germline, V is missing 5 bases and J is missing 0 bases, with 6 bases of the junction outside any gene match. As to this clone: Its antigen is unknown.

The cohort was made up of about 610 healthy bone marrow donors. Cohort members were all nominally healthy when sampled, although unrecorded immune exposures were likely present. The donor tested CMV seronegative and was one of the 352 seronegative cohort members. A peripheral blood sample was collected from each donor, and TCR beta sequencing was performed on peripheral blood mononuclear cells. The Qiagen DNeasy Blood Extraction Kit was used to extract genomic DNA from the blood cell samples. The method was the immunoSEQ multiplex PCR assay. The multiplex PCR relied on a mix of 60 forward primers for TCR Vbeta segments and 13 reverse primers for TCR Jbeta segments. The CDR3 region of rearranged TCR beta genes was amplified from genomic DNA by a multiplex PCR assay. The amplified TCR beta libraries were sequenced on the Illumina HiSeq System as 87-base-pair reads. Concerning the study's data processing: In a later analysis, tens of millions of unique TCR beta chains were counted across the approximately 640 repertoires, and about 9.9 million of these chains were shared by at least two donors. Raw reads were error-corrected and collapsed into unique sequences by a nearest-neighbor algorithm in which closely related sequences were merged to remove PCR and sequencing errors. V, D and J gene segments were assigned by aligning CDR3 sequences to IMGT reference sequences. For a sequence to be retained, a match of at least six nucleotides was required to both a V gene segment and a J gene segment. A rearrangement counted as productive if the CDR3 had no stop codons and remained in frame with V and J, and every other rearrangement counted as non-productive. CDR3 was defined according to IMGT convention as the region running from the second conserved V-encoded cysteine to the conserved J-encoded phenylalanine. Sequences without an unambiguous match to a single V gene segment were excluded from the earlier analysis of several hundred of the donors. In an earlier analysis of several hundred of the donors, V segments were called functional above 56.7% productive rearrangements and were called segregating when the between-donor standard deviation exceeded 5%. To diagnose cytomegalovirus status from the catalog of TCR beta chain sequences, a statistical classification framework was built. A later analysis assigned V and J genes by comparing TCR nucleotide sequences with IMGT/GENE-DB human TR gene sequences. A later analysis assigned CDR3 sequences and most-parsimonious VDJ recombination scenarios with the TCRdist pipeline. In a later analysis, each TCR beta chain was defined by its CDR3 amino acid sequence together with its V-gene family, and reads without a unique V-gene family were excluded. In a later analysis, 450 to 600 highly shared, low-generation-probability nucleotide sequences were removed to address suspected cross-contamination and a sequencing artifact. In a later analysis, a clonal expansion index was calculated for each public chain from normalized within-repertoire ranks of inferred template counts. In a later analysis, generation probabilities were computed using a VDJ recombination model fitted to out-of-frame rearrangements, and the results were checked against IGoR. A later analysis scored TCR-TCR, TCR-HLA and TCR-CMV co-occurrence with hypergeometric tests, applying a repertoire-size bias correction to TCR pairs. False discovery rates were estimated in a later analysis by permuting HLA or CMV assignments 20 times. In a later analysis, co-occurring TCRs were grouped with DBSCAN, and TCRdist sequence similarity was added when clustering was performed within HLA-allele-positive subsets. Repertoires with fewer than 30,000 or more than 120,000 public chains, plus five repertoires with anomalous nucleotide sharing, were excluded from co-occurrence clustering. TCRdb provides this immuneACCESS table in a form limited to in-frame rearrangements. Some clones are lacking; in checked studies, under half of them reflect an unresolved V gene, and why the rest are absent is not known. V, J and clone size reflect that table, while D and trimming were determined from the DNA. This sample's listing comprises around 150,000 clones. The top ten hold around 1.2% of the sample.

Here is what the overall study found, with its caveats: Compared with the approximately 720-donor mean, donors in an Asian-associated ancestry cluster had fewer N-insertions in productive TCRs, according to a later genetic analysis. The classifier was reported to diagnose cytomegalovirus status with high specificity and sensitivity in both the original and validation cohorts. It was suggested by the authors that the approach could potentially be generalized to other disease states and immunological phenotypes. A group of highly shared sequence variants was considered likely to be a technical artifact of the sequencing pipeline. In vitro tests confirmed that three of the cytomegalovirus-associated TCR beta chains recognize cytomegalovirus antigens. Compared with equally common non-associated chains, HLA-associated TCR beta chains in a later analysis were more clonally expanded and had lower generation probabilities. A further reported finding was that TCR beta sequences accurately predicted the HLA-A and HLA-B alleles for most subjects in the first cohort. The 87-base-pair reads could not distinguish some IMGT-functional V segments, including TRBV6-2 and TRBV6-3, so those segments were excluded. While some public TCRs were present in many individuals, most TCR sequences turned up only very rarely across donors. A total of 150 to 200 TCR beta chains were listed by the study as associated with cytomegalovirus. An earlier analysis of approximately 540 of the donors showed that most TCR beta V segments appeared in productive rearrangements either about 87% or about 30% of the time, which broadly matched IMGT annotations. Immune exposure information for the cohort was limited to CMV serostatus. Because some donors lacked HLA typing at each locus, the association tests relied only on the typed subset. Correlated functional status among segregating V segments might reflect linkage disequilibrium, but an unknown experimental factor could not be ruled out. Sequencing depth was assumed to be roughly uniform across donors in the presence/absence analyses, though that assumption may not hold. In a later genetic analysis, a missense DCLRE1C variant was associated with V-gene and J-gene trimming of TCR beta chains, and the association was replicated in an independent cohort. A later analysis found that TCR association rates varied across HLA loci, with DRB1 alleles showing the most associated TCRs and HLA-C alleles the fewest. According to a later analysis, most CMV-associated TCR beta chains appeared to be HLA-restricted, and the HLA associations seemed to be driven largely by CMV exposure. At a false discovery rate of 0.05, a later analysis linked around 17,000 TCR beta sequences to specific HLA alleles. Because counts were too low, more than 15 rarely observed V segments, including chromosome 9 orphons, were excluded from the earlier analysis of roughly 580 of the donors. In a later analysis, several top co-occurrence clusters were reported to appear linked to parvovirus B19, influenza, CMV and Epstein-Barr virus. When HLA alleles, especially DR and DQ, strongly co-occurred, TCR associations were difficult to assign to individual alleles. Only TCR beta chains were sequenced in this cohort, and the absence of alpha or paired-chain data limited detectable features.

The sample comprised PBMCs. The chain employs TRBV7-2 and TRBJ2-7, with TRBD1 matching 8 junction bases. The receptor was derived from a woman aged 55 to 70 in good health and CMV-seronegative. This receptor carries the CDR3 CASSHYGQGSYEQYF. In nucleotide form, the sequence is TGTGCCAGCAGCCATTACGGACAGGGCTCCTACGAGCAGTACTTC.